This is a list of T cell receptor beta chains from one sample in a study of T cell changes during pregnancy in multiple sclerosis. Data came from immunoSEQ multiplex PCR; TCRdb stores just in-frame clones and leaves some out. The table lists 15,000 to 20,000 clones, around nine tenths of them singletons, with approximately 5% in the top ten. Sequencing used CD8+ T cells from peripheral blood mononuclear cells, obtained after pregnancy. These receptors were obtained from a female donor in good health, enrolled as a control in a pregnancy study. Each CDR3 is given with its conserved first and last residue. D genes are given only for firm matches.

CDR3aa: CASSARGPNTEAFF
v_gene: TRBV4-1
d_gene: TRBD1
len: 14

CDR3aa: CASSQDRGPRTGELFF
v_gene: TRBV4-3
d_gene: NA
len: 16

CDR3aa: CASSVAAGIIYEQYF
v_gene: TRBV9
d_gene: NA
len: 15

CDR3aa: CASSLAGTHSYEQYF
v_gene: TRBV11-1
d_gene: NA
len: 15

CDR3aa: CASSEQGGSNQPQHF
v_gene: TRBV28
d_gene: TRBD1
len: 15

CDR3aa: CASSLVQIEKLFF
v_gene: TRBV7-9
d_gene: NA
len: 13

CDR3aa: CASSQAGGIGEKLFF
v_gene: TRBV4-3
d_gene: NA
len: 15

CDR3aa: CSAGTGAEWGKLFF
v_gene: TRBV29-1
d_gene: TRBD1
len: 14

CDR3aa: CASRPWGGPAVQETQYF
v_gene: TRBV5-6
d_gene: NA
len: 17

CDR3aa: CASSDMGGGNEQFF
v_gene: TRBV6-4
d_gene: NA
len: 14

CDR3aa: CASSVGGTGTYGYTF
v_gene: TRBV9
d_gene: TRBD1
len: 15

CDR3aa: CASTSILGTRVTEAFF
v_gene: TRBV5-6
d_gene: NA
len: 16

CDR3aa: CASSLPPALYGYTF
v_gene: TRBV7-9
d_gene: NA
len: 14

CDR3aa: CASSSHPGTDDNSPLHF
v_gene: TRBV13
d_gene: TRBD1
len: 17

CDR3aa: CASSRAGDGREQYF
v_gene: TRBV4-3
d_gene: TRBD2
len: 14

CDR3aa: CASSLWAGAGGGYTF
v_gene: TRBV7-8
d_gene: NA
len: 15

CDR3aa: CAWSVIQEAFF
v_gene: TRBV30
d_gene: NA
len: 11

CDR3aa: CASSPRFGTTPNEQFF
v_gene: TRBV4-3
d_gene: NA
len: 16

CDR3aa: CASSQAWSGASNEQFF
v_gene: TRBV4-1
d_gene: TRBD2
len: 16

CDR3aa: CASSLGLGTDTQYF
v_gene: TRBV4-1
d_gene: TRBD2
len: 14

CDR3aa: CASSPGTSGGLTQYF
v_gene: TRBV7-2
d_gene: TRBD2
len: 15

CDR3aa: CAWSTGQGNQPQHF
v_gene: TRBV30
d_gene: TRBD1
len: 14

CDR3aa: CASSQPKGLSTGELFF
v_gene: TRBV4-1
d_gene: NA
len: 16

CDR3aa: CASSYLAGGLSEQYF
v_gene: TRBV6-6
d_gene: TRBD2
len: 15

CDR3aa: CAWNGAGFYEQYF
v_gene: TRBV30
d_gene: NA
len: 13

CDR3aa: CASSQGAYSRSYGYTF
v_gene: TRBV4-1
d_gene: NA
len: 16

CDR3aa: CASSLATGEAFF
v_gene: TRBV5-6
d_gene: NA
len: 12

CDR3aa: CASSPQTPWTTSHYNEQFF
v_gene: TRBV4-3
d_gene: NA
len: 19

CDR3aa: CASTDGDSYEQYF
v_gene: TRBV2
d_gene: NA
len: 13

CDR3aa: CAISESKRVTALNEQFF
v_gene: TRBV10-3
d_gene: NA
len: 17

CDR3aa: CASSLSRTFRNTIYF
v_gene: TRBV4-3
d_gene: NA
len: 15

CDR3aa: CATSWAGDSTDTQYF
v_gene: TRBV15
d_gene: NA
len: 15

CDR3aa: CSADSLTSSYNEQFF
v_gene: TRBV29-1
d_gene: NA
len: 15

CDR3aa: CASSELSGANVLTF
v_gene: TRBV6-5
d_gene: NA
len: 14

CDR3aa: CASSVGGGGYGNEQFF
v_gene: TRBV9
d_gene: TRBD2
len: 16

CDR3aa: CASSPDVGTSNEQFF
v_gene: TRBV7-7
d_gene: NA
len: 15

CDR3aa: CASSYSVTASYEQYF
v_gene: TRBV6-5
d_gene: NA
len: 15

CDR3aa: CASSLHIQETQYF
v_gene: TRBV5-5
d_gene: NA
len: 13

CDR3aa: CASSAGGDLVTGELFF
v_gene: TRBV9
d_gene: TRBD2
len: 16

CDR3aa: CASSPGTGKTYEQYF
v_gene: TRBV18
d_gene: TRBD1
len: 15

CDR3aa: CASSPGTGGYEQYF
v_gene: TRBV11-3
d_gene: TRBD1
len: 14

CDR3aa: CASSLSSDGYTF
v_gene: TRBV5-1
d_gene: NA
len: 12

CDR3aa: CAISRDYHNEQFF
v_gene: TRBV10-3
d_gene: TRBD2
len: 13

CDR3aa: CASSQDSTGPSEKLFF
v_gene: TRBV4-3
d_gene: NA
len: 16

CDR3aa: CASSPRGYQETQYF
v_gene: TRBV7-8
d_gene: NA
len: 14

CDR3aa: CASSRNNEQFF
v_gene: TRBV7-9
d_gene: NA
len: 11

CDR3aa: CASSEGELTEKLFF
v_gene: TRBV10-2
d_gene: NA
len: 14

CDR3aa: CASSSTGITEAFF
v_gene: TRBV7-9
d_gene: NA
len: 13

CDR3aa: CASSYGGGTQETQYF
v_gene: TRBV6-6
d_gene: TRBD2
len: 15

CDR3aa: CASSQVRGRDGYTF
v_gene: TRBV4-3
d_gene: NA
len: 14

CDR3aa: CASSQESYVPGSQFF
v_gene: TRBV4-1
d_gene: NA
len: 15

CDR3aa: CASSYRQGEGETQYF
v_gene: TRBV6-5
d_gene: TRBD1
len: 15

CDR3aa: CASSPRVVQEGELFF
v_gene: TRBV14
d_gene: NA
len: 15

CDR3aa: CASSLGGLAGSYNEQFF
v_gene: TRBV7-2
d_gene: TRBD2
len: 17

CDR3aa: CASSESTGSGYEQYF
v_gene: TRBV6-1
d_gene: TRBD1
len: 15

CDR3aa: CASSGEGEGITEAFF
v_gene: TRBV9
d_gene: NA
len: 15

CDR3aa: CASSPGTGNYGYTF
v_gene: TRBV5-6
d_gene: TRBD1
len: 14

CDR3aa: CASSLENRDKGNQPQHF
v_gene: TRBV5-6
d_gene: NA
len: 17